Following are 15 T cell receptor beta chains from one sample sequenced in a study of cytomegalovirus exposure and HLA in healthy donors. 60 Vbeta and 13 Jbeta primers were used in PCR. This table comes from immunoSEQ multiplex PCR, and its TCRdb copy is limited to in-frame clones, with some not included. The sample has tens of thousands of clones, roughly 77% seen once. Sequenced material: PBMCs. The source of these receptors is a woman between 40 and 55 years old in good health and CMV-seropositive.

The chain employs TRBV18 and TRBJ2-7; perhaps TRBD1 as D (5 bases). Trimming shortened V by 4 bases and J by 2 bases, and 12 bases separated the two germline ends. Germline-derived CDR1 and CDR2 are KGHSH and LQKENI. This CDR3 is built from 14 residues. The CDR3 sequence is CASSQFREPYEQYF. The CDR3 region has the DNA TGTGCCAGCTCACAATTCAGGGAACCCTACGAGCAGTACTTC.

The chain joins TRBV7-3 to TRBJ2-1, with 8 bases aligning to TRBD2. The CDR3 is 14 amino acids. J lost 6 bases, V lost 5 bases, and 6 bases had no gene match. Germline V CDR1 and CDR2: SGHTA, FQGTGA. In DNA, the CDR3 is TGTGCCAGCAGCCCGGGACTAGAGGGCAATGAGCAGTTCTTC. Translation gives CASSPGLEGNEQFF.

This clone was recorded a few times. The CDR3 sequence is CASSPRGRREAFF. The CDR3 coding sequence is TGTGCCAGCAGTCCGAGGGGGCGTAGGGAAGCTTTCTTT. The chain combines TRBV6-1 with TRBJ1-1; 7 nucleotides align to TRBD1. With 5 bases clipped from V and 8 bases from J, the junction kept 8 bases outside the gene matches. CDR3 length equals 13 residues. Germline CDR1 and CDR2: MNHNS and SASEGT.

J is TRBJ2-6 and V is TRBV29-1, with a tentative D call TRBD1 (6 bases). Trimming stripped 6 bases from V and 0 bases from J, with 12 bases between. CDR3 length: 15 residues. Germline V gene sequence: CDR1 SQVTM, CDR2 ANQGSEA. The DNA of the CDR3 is TGCAGCGTCCGGGACACTAACTCTGGGGCCAACGTCCTGACTTTC. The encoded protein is CSVRDTNSGANVLTF.

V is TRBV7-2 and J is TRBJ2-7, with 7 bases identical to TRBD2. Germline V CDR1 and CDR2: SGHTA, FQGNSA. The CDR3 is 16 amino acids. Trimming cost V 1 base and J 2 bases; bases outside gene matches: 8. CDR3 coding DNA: TGTGCCAGCAGCTTAGGTGCTAGCGGAGTAACCTACGAGCAGTACTTC. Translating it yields CASSLGASGVTYEQYF. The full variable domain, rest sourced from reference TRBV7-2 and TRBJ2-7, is GAGVSQSPSNKVTEKGKDVELRCDPISGHTALYWYRQSLGQGLEFLIYFQGNSAPDKSGLPSDRFSAERTGGSVSTLTIQRTQQEDSAVYLCASSLGASGVTYEQYFGPGTRLTVT.

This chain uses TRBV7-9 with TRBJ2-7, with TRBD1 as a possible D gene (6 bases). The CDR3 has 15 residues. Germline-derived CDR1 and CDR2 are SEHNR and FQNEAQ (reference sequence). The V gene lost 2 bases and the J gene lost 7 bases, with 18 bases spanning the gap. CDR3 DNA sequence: TGTGCCAGCAGCTTACATGTGGGGGCCCTGATGGAGCAGTACTTC. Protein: CASSLHVGALMEQYF.

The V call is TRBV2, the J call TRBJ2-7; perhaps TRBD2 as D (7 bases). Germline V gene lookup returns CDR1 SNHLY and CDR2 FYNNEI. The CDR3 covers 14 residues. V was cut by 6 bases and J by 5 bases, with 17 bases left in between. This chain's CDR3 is CASRWRVGGDEQYF. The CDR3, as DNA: TGTGCCAGCAGATGGCGGGTAGGGGGGGACGAGCAGTACTTC.

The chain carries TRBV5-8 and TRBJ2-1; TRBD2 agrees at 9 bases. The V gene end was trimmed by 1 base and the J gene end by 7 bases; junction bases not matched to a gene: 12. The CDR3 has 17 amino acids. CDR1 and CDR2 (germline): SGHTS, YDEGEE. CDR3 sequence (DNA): TGTGCCAGCAGCTTGACACTAGTAAGCGGGAGGCGTAATGAGCAGTTCTTC. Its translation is CASSLTLVSGRRNEQFF.

The CDR3 sequence is CASSLQGWEKLFF. The CDR3 bases are TGTGCCAGCTCACTACAGGGCTGGGAAAAACTGTTTTTT. This chain connects TRBV18 to TRBJ1-4; a weak D match, TRBD1 (6 bases). V lost 4 bases to trimming and J lost 8 bases, with 11 bases between them. Germline V lookup: CDR1 KGHSH, CDR2 LQKENI. This CDR3 contains 13 residues. The entire variable domain, with the rest obtained from reference TRBV18 and TRBJ1-4, is as follows: NAGVMQNPRHLVRRRGQEARLRCSPMKGHSHVYWYRQLPEEGLKFMVYLQKENIIDESGMPKERFSAEFPKEGPSILRIQQVVRGDSAAYFCASSLQGWEKLFFGSGTQLSVL.

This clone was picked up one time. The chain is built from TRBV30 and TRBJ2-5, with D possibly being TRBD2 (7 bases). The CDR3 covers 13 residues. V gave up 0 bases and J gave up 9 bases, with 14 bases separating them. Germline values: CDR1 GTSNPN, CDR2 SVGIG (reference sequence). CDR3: CAWSVRVGGAQYF. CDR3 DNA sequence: TGTGCCTGGAGTGTAAGGGTAGGGGGGGCCCAGTACTTC.

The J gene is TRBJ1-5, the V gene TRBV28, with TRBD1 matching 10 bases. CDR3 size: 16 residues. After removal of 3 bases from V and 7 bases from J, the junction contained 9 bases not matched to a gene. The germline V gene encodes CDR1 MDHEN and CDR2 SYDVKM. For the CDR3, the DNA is TGTGCCAGCAGTTTGGGAATGACAGGGGGCGGGCAGCCCCAGCATTTT. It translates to CASSLGMTGGGQPQHF.

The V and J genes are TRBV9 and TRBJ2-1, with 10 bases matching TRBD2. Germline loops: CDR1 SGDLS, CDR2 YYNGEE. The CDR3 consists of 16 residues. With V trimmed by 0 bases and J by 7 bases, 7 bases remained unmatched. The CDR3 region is CASSVGSSGRLNEQFF. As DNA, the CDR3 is TGTGCCAGCAGCGTAGGTAGTAGCGGGAGGTTGAATGAGCAGTTCTTC. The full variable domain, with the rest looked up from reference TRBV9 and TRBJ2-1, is DSGVTQTPKHLITATGQRVTLRCSPRSGDLSVYWYQQSLDQGLQFLIQYYNGEERAKGNILERFSAQQFPDLHSELNLSSLELGDSALYFCASSVGSSGRLNEQFFGPGTRLTVL.

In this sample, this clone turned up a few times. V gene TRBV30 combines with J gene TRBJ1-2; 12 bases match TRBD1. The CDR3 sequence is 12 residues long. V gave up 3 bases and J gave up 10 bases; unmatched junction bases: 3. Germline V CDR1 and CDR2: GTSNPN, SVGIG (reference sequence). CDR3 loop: CAWRGTGGSYTF. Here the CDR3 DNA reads TGTGCCTGGAGGGGGACAGGGGGCTCCTACACCTTC. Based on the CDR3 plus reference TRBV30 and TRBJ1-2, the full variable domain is SQTIHQWPATLVQPVGSPLSLECTVEGTSNPNLYWYRQAAGRGLQLLFYSVGIGQISSEVPQNLSASRPQDRQFILSSKKLLLSDSGFYLCAWRGTGGSYTFGSGTRLTVV.

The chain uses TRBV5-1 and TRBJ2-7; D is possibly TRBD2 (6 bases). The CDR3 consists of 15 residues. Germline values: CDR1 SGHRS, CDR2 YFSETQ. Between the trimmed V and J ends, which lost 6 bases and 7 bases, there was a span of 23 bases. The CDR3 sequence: CASTSSGTRTGEQYF. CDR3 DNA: TGCGCCAGCACATCTTCAGGGACTCGCACCGGGGAGCAGTACTTC.

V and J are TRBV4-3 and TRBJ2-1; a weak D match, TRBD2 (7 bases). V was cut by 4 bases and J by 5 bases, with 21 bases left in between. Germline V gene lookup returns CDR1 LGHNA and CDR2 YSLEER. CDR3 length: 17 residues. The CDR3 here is CASSRRPGAGEHNEQFF. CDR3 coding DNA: TGCGCCAGCAGCCGCCGACCGGGGGCGGGGGAGCACAATGAGCAGTTCTTC.